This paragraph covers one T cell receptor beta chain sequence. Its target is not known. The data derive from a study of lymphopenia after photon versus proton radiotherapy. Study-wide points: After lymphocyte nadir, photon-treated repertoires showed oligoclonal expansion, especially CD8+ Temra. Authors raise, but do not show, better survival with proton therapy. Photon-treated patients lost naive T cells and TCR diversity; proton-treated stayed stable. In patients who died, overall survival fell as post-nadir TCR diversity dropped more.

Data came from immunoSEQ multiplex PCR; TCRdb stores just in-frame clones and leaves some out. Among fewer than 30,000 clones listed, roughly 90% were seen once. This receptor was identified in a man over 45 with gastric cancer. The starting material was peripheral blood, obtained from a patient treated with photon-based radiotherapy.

The CDR3 DNA sequence: TGTGCCAGTAGTATAAGGCGGGTGAGTTACAACAATGAGCAGTTCTTC. Protein: CASSIRRVSYNNEQFF. The chain carries TRBV19 and TRBJ2-1, with a weak D call TRBD2 (5 bases). The CDR3 spans 16 residues. CDR1 and CDR2 (germline): LNHDA, SQIVND (reference sequence). Trimming removed 2 bases at V and 5 bases at J, with 16 bases between.